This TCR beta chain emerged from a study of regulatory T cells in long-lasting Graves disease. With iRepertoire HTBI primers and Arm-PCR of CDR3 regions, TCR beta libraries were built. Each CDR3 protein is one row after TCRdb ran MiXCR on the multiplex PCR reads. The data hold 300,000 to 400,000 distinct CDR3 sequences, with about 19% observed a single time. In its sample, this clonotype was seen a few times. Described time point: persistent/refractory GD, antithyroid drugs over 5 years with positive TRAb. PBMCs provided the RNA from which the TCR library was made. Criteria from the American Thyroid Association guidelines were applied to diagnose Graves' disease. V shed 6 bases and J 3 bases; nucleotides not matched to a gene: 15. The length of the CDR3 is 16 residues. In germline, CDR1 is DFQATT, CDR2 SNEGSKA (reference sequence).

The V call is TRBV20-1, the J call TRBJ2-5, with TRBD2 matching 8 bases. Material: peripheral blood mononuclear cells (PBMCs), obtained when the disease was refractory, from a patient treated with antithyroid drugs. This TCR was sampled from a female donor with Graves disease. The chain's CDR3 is CSANPLGGLAKETQYF. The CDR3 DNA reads TGCAGTGCCAACCCGTTAGGTGGACTAGCAAAAGAGACCCAGTACTTC.